This TCR beta chain was captured in a study of blood T cells in healthy people across ages. The sample, approximately 11 milliliters of peripheral blood, was drawn from each donor. The CDR3 runs to 11 residues. Per germline, CDR1 LGHNA and CDR2 YNFKEQ. V dropped 1 base and J dropped 15 bases, with 10 bases sitting between them. Sample-barcoded 5' priming and a J-beta primer mix drove a second PCR of roughly 6 to 12 cycles. TCRdb reprocessed the 5' RACE reads with MiXCR, giving one entry per CDR3 protein. The sample shows 1,300,000 or so distinct CDR3 sequences, 55% to 75% of them seen only once. Sequencing used blood. The V call is TRBV4-2, the J call TRBJ2-1; no reliable D call. The source of this sequence is a man younger than 30 in good health. The CDR3 sequence: CASSQGGNVFF. Written as DNA, the CDR3 is TGTGCCAGCAGCCAAGGAGGAAACGTGTTCTTC.